This TCR beta chain derives from a study of T cells in Graves' hyperthyroidism and ophthalmopathy. As for the study in general: Peripheral blood sampling occurred at initial diagnosis, before any treatment.

The ends were cut back, 5 bases at V and 0 bases at J, with 17 bases in the middle. Germline V gene lookup returns CDR1 MNHNS and CDR2 SASEGT. The CDR3 runs to 17 residues. Authors of the study amplified TCR beta CDR3 regions from RNA transcripts. The TCR CDR3 first-round RT-PCR relied on the HTBI primer set. MiXCR was run by TCRdb on the multiplex PCR reads, yielding one entry per CDR3 protein. The sample gives approximately 600,000 distinct CDR3 sequences, 15% to 20% of which show up once; over 3.5% is in the top ten. On this clonotype itself: This CDR3 fails to terminate in the conserved phenylalanine or tryptophan, so it likely reflects a read error.

Sequenced input: blood. This receptor was obtained from a young woman with Graves' hyperthyroidism. The chain is built from TRBV6-1 and TRBJ1-5; D gene ambiguous. The CDR3 sequence: CASSPAAGPLSNQPQHL. The CDR3 DNA sequence: TGTGCCAGCAGTCCGGCGGCAGGACCACTTAGCAATCAGCCCCAGCATTTG.